These 29 T cell receptor beta chains originate from one sample sequenced in a study of T cell changes during pregnancy in multiple sclerosis (dated by TCRdb to between 2018 and 2021). Libraries were prepared through the immunoSEQ multiplex PCR assay. The immuneACCESS repertoire file appears here via TCRdb, limited to in-frame rearrangements. These files lack a portion of the clones; in checked studies, under half of the deficit traces to unresolved V genes, and the cause of the others is not known. Counted in this sample were around 78,000 clones; 93% of them appeared once. More than 2.5% of the sample lies in the top ten. Source: peripheral blood, taken in the second trimester of pregnancy. Receptor source: a female donor with multiple sclerosis, enrolled in a pregnancy study.

The chain couples TRBV5-4 to TRBJ1-1, with unresolved D. The length of the CDR3 is 14 residues. The V and J ends lost 1 base and 3 bases respectively, with 10 bases between them. In germline, CDR1 is SGHNT, CDR2 YYREEE (reference sequence). The CDR3 nucleotides are TGTGCCAGCAGCTTGTCCGACACGCACACTGAAGCTTTCTTT. The encoded protein is CASSLSDTHTEAFF.

The chain uses TRBV19 and TRBJ1-2, with TRBD1 matching over 7 bases. V shed 4 bases and J 2 bases; nucleotides not matched to a gene: 7. There are 15 residues in the CDR3. The germline gives CDR1 LNHDA, CDR2 SQIVND (reference sequence). The DNA for the CDR3 is TGTGCCAGTAGTACACCGGGACAGCCGAACTATGGCTACACCTTC. As protein: CASSTPGQPNYGYTF.

The rearrangement uses TRBV6-7 and TRBJ1-1; unclear D gene. TRBV6-7 is an open reading frame, and its role is uncertain. V lost 3 bases to trimming and J lost 5 bases, with 19 bases between them. The CDR3 loop spans 16 amino acids. This CDR3 is CASSYPPQSGWTEAFF. CDR3 bases: TGTGCCAGCAGTTATCCCCCACAGTCTGGTTGGACTGAAGCTTTCTTT.

Only one count was recorded for this clone. This chain uses TRBV10-3 with TRBJ2-1; 12 nucleotides agree with TRBD2. Germline CDR1 and CDR2: ENHRY and SYGVKD. The V segment lost 10 bases and the J segment 9 bases; nucleotides outside the gene matches: 7. This CDR3 region has 13 residues. CDR3 sequence: CASGPSGGGEQFF. The CDR3 nucleotides are TGTGCCAGCGGGCCTAGCGGGGGGGGTGAGCAGTTCTTC.

The CDR3 DNA is TGTGCCAGCAGTTTTGGAGACAGGGAGAGCTATGGCTACACCTTC. Its translation: CASSFGDRESYGYTF. V usage is TRBV27 and J usage is TRBJ1-2, with 7 bases lining up with TRBD1. The CDR3 length is 15 residues. Germline CDR1 and CDR2: MNHEY and SMNVEV (reference sequence). The V gene end was trimmed by 3 bases and the J gene end by 4 bases; junction bases not matched to a gene: 8.

The chain links TRBV5-1 to TRBJ2-5, with 10 nucleotides matching TRBD1. CDR3 length equals 16 residues. J was trimmed by 4 bases and V by 3 bases; bases with no gene match: 9. Germline-derived CDR1 and CDR2 are SGHRS and YFSETQ. The CDR3 bases are TGCGCCAGCAGCTCCGGGACAGGGGTTGTGTCAGAGACCCAGTACTTC. Protein sequence: CASSSGTGVVSETQYF.

The chain links TRBV6-5 to TRBJ2-5, with 9 positions matching TRBD1. The germline CDR1 and CDR2 sequences are MNHEY and SVGAGI. Germline trimming cut 2 bases from V and 4 bases from J; bases unmatched to any gene: 5. This CDR3 comprises 15 residues. CDR3 protein: CASSYAGTGLETQYF. The CDR3 DNA reads TGTGCCAGCAGTTACGCCGGGACAGGGCTAGAGACCCAGTACTTC.

The chain recombines TRBV13 with TRBJ2-3; D is ambiguous. The CDR3 is 16 amino acids. The germline V and J ends were trimmed by 1 base and 4 bases, with 15 bases remaining between them. Looked up from germline, CDR1 is PRHDT and CDR2 is FYEKMQ (reference sequence). The CDR3 sequence is CASSLAVGGGSDTQYF. The CDR3, as DNA: TGTGCCAGCAGCTTAGCCGTTGGCGGCGGTTCAGATACGCAGTATTTT.

This rearrangement joins TRBV4-2 to TRBJ2-2; TRBD1 matches at 9 bases. V dropped 5 bases and J dropped 1; count of bases not matched to a gene: 8. Germline V lookup: CDR1 LGHNA, CDR2 YNFKEQ. This CDR3 comprises 17 residues. The CDR3 DNA reads TGTGCCAGCAGCGAAACAGGGGGCCAGGGGAACACCGGGGAGCTGTTTTTT. It is translated as CASSETGGQGNTGELFF.

CDR3 region: CASSLLTAGNSGNTIYF. Here the CDR3 DNA reads TGTGCCAGCAGCTTACTTACCGCAGGGAACTCTGGAAACACCATATATTTT. J is TRBJ1-3 and V is TRBV7-9; D is perhaps TRBD1 (5 bases). The CDR3 runs to 17 residues. The germline V gene has CDR1 SEHNR and CDR2 FQNEAQ (reference sequence). Deletions cut 2 bases from V and 0 bases from J, with 14 bases between.

This sequence joins TRBV19 and TRBJ2-7, with D possibly TRBD1 on 8 matching bases. The CDR3 sequence is 14 residues long. CDR1 is LNHDA and CDR2 is SQIVND in the germline V gene (reference sequence). Trimming pared 5 bases from V and 3 bases from J, leaving 14 bases between. The CDR3 is CASSEQGGHYEQYF. The CDR3 bases are TGTGCCAGTAGTGAACAGGGGGGGCACTACGAGCAGTACTTC.

The chain combines TRBV6-1 with TRBJ1-2; weak D call: TRBD1 (6 bases). V was clipped by 4 bases and J by 9 bases, with 15 bases between them. Germline CDR1 reads MNHNS; CDR2 reads SASEGT. The CDR3 runs to 13 residues. This CDR3 reads CASSGTGRDRYTF. For the CDR3, the DNA is TGTGCCAGCAGTGGTACAGGGAGGGATCGCTACACCTTC.

This clone was recorded only once. The CDR3: CASTQDLAGELFF. The CDR3 nucleotides read TGTGCCAGCACCCAGGACTTAGCGGGGGAGCTGTTTTTT. This chain links TRBV6-5 with TRBJ2-2; weak D call: TRBD2 (5 bases). CDR1 is MNHEY, CDR2 SVGAGI, per germline. The CDR3 sequence is 13 residues long. V shed 7 bases and J shed 8 bases, with 14 bases lying between them.

DNA of the CDR3: TGTGCCACTTTGAGTCTAGCGGGAGATGTCGGGGAGCTGTTTTTT. Translated, it gives CATLSLAGDVGELFF. V and J are TRBV6-5 and TRBJ2-2, with 10 bases matching TRBD2. The trim removed 10 bases at V and 7 bases at J, leaving 12 bases unmatched. The germline V gene encodes CDR1 MNHEY and CDR2 SVGAGI. The CDR3 covers 15 residues.

The rearrangement uses TRBV5-6 and TRBJ2-3; a weak D match, TRBD2 (6 bases). V was trimmed by 8 bases and J by 4 bases, leaving 17 bases between them. The germline CDR1 and CDR2 sequences are SGHDT and YYEEEE. The CDR3 spans 14 residues. This chain's CDR3 is CASVGTPSADTQYF. DNA of the CDR3: TGTGCCAGTGTCGGGACTCCAAGCGCAGATACGCAGTATTTT.

The chain recombines TRBV27 with TRBJ1-2, with 7 bases fitting TRBD1. The CDR3 contains 14 residues. V trimming: 4 bases; J trimming: 7 bases; junction bases outside the gene matches: 9. Germline-derived CDR1 and CDR2 are MNHEY and SMNVEV (reference sequence). The CDR3 DNA reads as TGTGCCAGCAGTTCAGATTACAGGGGAGGTGGCTACACCTTC. Translating gives CASSSDYRGGGYTF.

The rearrangement links TRBV27 to TRBJ2-5; D is perhaps TRBD2 (5 bases). The length of the CDR3 is 15 residues. Trimming left V 6 bases short and J 1 base short, with 15 bases between. Looked up from germline, CDR1 is MNHEY and CDR2 is SMNVEV (reference sequence). The CDR3 loop is CASSPRQRSQETQYF. In DNA form, the CDR3 reads TGTGCCAGCAGCCCACGGCAGCGGTCCCAAGAGACCCAGTACTTC.

The V and J genes are TRBV11-2 and TRBJ1-2, with TRBD1 matching 9 bases. The germline gives CDR1 SGHAT, CDR2 FQNNGV. After removal of 5 bases from V and 8 bases from J, the junction contained 6 bases not matched to a gene. The CDR3 spans 13 residues. The CDR3 region is CASSPGQGEGYTF. The CDR3 DNA reads as TGTGCCAGCAGCCCGGGACAGGGAGAAGGCTACACCTTC.

The chain carries TRBV4-1 and TRBJ2-7; 7 bases align to TRBD1. Germline trimming cut 1 base from V and 5 bases from J; bases unmatched to any gene: 14. Germline V gene data show CDR1 as MGHRA and CDR2 as YSYEKL. The CDR3 length is 17 residues. This CDR3 is CASSQAPRTGLPNEQYF. CDR3 coding DNA: TGCGCCAGCAGCCAAGCGCCCAGGACAGGCCTTCCTAACGAGCAGTACTTC.

This rearrangement joins TRBV10-3 to TRBJ1-1; D unclear. The CDR3 totals 14 residues. The V gene lost 4 bases and the J gene lost 4 bases, with 13 bases spanning the gap. CDR1 and CDR2 from the germline V gene are ENHRY and SYGVKD. CDR3 residues: CAISVAGRGTEAFF. CDR3 sequence (DNA): TGTGCCATCAGTGTAGCAGGTCGGGGCACTGAAGCTTTCTTT.

The rearrangement links TRBV11-2 to TRBJ2-3, with D perhaps TRBD2 (6 bases). The CDR3 is 14 residues long. Germline V gene sequence: CDR1 SGHAT, CDR2 FQNNGV. V was pared by 1 base and J by 5 bases, with 10 bases between. CDR3 protein: CASSLAGGGDTQYF. CDR3 DNA sequence: TGTGCCAGCAGCTTAGCTGGGGGAGGAGATACGCAGTATTTT. Combining the CDR3 with reference TRBV11-2 and TRBJ2-3 gives the whole variable domain EAGVAQSPRYKIIEKRQSVAFWCNPISGHATLYWYQQILGQGPKLLIQFQNNGVVDDSQLPKDRFSAERLKGVDSTLKIQPAKLEDSAVYLCASSLAGGGDTQYFGPGTRLTVL.

V usage is TRBV5-6 and J usage is TRBJ2-6; 7 bases map to TRBD2. The CDR3 is 17 residues long. Germline-derived CDR1 and CDR2 are SGHDT and YYEEEE. J gave up 0 bases and V 4 bases, and 7 bases lay outside the gene matches. The CDR3 region has the DNA TGTGCCAGCAGCCTCCGGCGGGGGAGCTCTGGGGCCAACGTCCTGACTTTC. Its protein product is CASSLRRGSSGANVLTF.

This clone was picked up one time. The V call is TRBV9, the J call TRBJ2-1; 9 bases are shared with TRBD1. The V gene end was trimmed by 0 bases and the J gene end by 5 bases; junction bases not matched to a gene: 12. Germline assignment: CDR1 SGDLS and CDR2 YYNGEE. This CDR3 is built from 18 residues. This chain's CDR3 is CASSVAKAGTGTDNEQFF. The CDR3 nucleotides read TGTGCCAGCAGCGTAGCCAAAGCTGGGACAGGGACGGACAATGAGCAGTTCTTC. The whole variable domain, filled in from reference TRBV9 and TRBJ2-1, reads DSGVTQTPKHLITATGQRVTLRCSPRSGDLSVYWYQQSLDQGLQFLIQYYNGEERAKGNILERFSAQQFPDLHSELNLSSLELGDSALYFCASSVAKAGTGTDNEQFFGPGTRLTVL.

This chain joins TRBV7-3 and TRBJ2-2; 9 nucleotides agree with TRBD2. V lost 3 bases to trimming and J lost 5 bases; unmatched junction nucleotides: 4. Germline CDR1 and CDR2: SGHTA and FQGTGA. The CDR3 covers 15 residues. CDR3: CASSFSGSGTGELFF. CDR3 DNA: TGTGCCAGCAGCTTTAGCGGGAGTGGGACCGGGGAGCTGTTTTTT. Full variable domain (rest looked up from reference TRBV7-3 and TRBJ2-2): GAGVSQTPSNKVTEKGKYVELRCDPISGHTALYWYRQSLGQGPEFLIYFQGTGAADDSGLPNDRFFAVRPEGSVSTLKIQRTERGDSAVYLCASSFSGSGTGELFFGEGSRLTVL.

This chain links TRBV5-4 with TRBJ2-7, with 8 positions matching TRBD1. The CDR3 is made up of 15 amino acids. CDR1 is SGHNT, CDR2 YYREEE, per germline (reference sequence). V lost 4 bases, J lost 3 bases, and 9 bases stayed unmatched. The CDR3 spells CASSPGVDRGYEQYF. The CDR3 DNA follows: TGTGCCAGCAGCCCGGGCGTCGACAGGGGCTACGAGCAGTACTTC.

CDR3 sequence (DNA): TGTGCCAGCAGCTTGTCAAGCCGGGACATACATGGCTACACCTTC. Translating gives CASSLSSRDIHGYTF. The rearrangement joins TRBV5-6 to TRBJ1-2; D perhaps matches TRBD1 (6 bases). The germline V gene encodes CDR1 SGHDT and CDR2 YYEEEE. The CDR3 covers 15 residues. V was pared by 1 base and J by 6 bases, with 16 bases between.

This chain links TRBV5-1 with TRBJ1-4; D might be TRBD1 (6 bases). CDR3 length equals 17 residues. V was trimmed by 4 bases and J by 0 bases, leaving 16 bases between them. The V gene's germline CDR1 is SGHRS and CDR2 YFSETQ. The CDR3 bases are TGCGCCAGCAGCCCGACAGGATTATTTGCAACTAATGAAAAACTGTTTTTT. Its translation is CASSPTGLFATNEKLFF. The variable domain in full, with the rest retrieved from reference TRBV5-1 and TRBJ1-4, is KAGVTQTPRYLIKTRGQQVTLSCSPISGHRSVSWYQQTPGQGLQFLFEYFSETQRNKGNFPGRFSGRQFSNSRSEMNVSTLELGDSALYLCASSPTGLFATNEKLFFGSGTQLSVL.

The V gene is TRBV19, the J gene TRBJ2-4, with D tentatively TRBD1 (6 bases). The CDR3 is 20 residues long. Germline CDR1 LNHDA, CDR2 SQIVND (reference sequence). V lost 1 base and J 0 bases, leaving 22 bases between the germline ends. CDR3 DNA: TGTGCCAGTAGTATAGCCCCGGGACAATATCTTCTAGGAGCCAAAAACATTCAGTACTTC. Its protein is CASSIAPGQYLLGAKNIQYF.

The chain carries TRBV19 and TRBJ2-4; 7 bases fit TRBD1. Germline CDR1 and CDR2: LNHDA and SQIVND (reference sequence). The CDR3 is 13 amino acids. V trimming: 6 bases; J trimming: 6 bases; junction bases outside the gene matches: 5. This CDR3 reads CASRARQGNIQYF. The CDR3 bases are TGTGCCAGTAGAGCGCGACAGGGAAACATTCAGTACTTC.